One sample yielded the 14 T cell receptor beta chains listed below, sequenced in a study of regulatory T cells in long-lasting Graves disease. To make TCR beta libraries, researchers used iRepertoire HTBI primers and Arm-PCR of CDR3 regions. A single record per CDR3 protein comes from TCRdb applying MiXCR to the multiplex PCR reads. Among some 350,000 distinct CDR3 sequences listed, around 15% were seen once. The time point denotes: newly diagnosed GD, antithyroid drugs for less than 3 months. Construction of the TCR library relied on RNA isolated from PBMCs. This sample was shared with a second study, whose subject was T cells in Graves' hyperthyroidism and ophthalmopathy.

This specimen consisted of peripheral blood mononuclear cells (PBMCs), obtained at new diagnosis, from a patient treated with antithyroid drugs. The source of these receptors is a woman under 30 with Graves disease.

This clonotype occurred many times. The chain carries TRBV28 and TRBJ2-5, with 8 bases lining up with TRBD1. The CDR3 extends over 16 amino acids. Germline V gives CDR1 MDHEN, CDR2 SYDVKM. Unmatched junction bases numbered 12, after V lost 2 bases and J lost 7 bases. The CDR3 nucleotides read TGTGCCAGCAGTTTAGGGTGGCAGGGGGCAATTGGGACCCAGTACTTC. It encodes CASSLGWQGAIGTQYF.

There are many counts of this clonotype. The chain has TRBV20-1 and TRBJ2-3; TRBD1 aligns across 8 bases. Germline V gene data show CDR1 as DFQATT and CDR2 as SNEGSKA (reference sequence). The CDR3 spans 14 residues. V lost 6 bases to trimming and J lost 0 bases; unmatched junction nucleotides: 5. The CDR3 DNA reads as TGCAGTGCACTAGGACAGGGAAGCACAGATACGCAGTATTTT. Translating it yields CSALGQGSTDTQYF.

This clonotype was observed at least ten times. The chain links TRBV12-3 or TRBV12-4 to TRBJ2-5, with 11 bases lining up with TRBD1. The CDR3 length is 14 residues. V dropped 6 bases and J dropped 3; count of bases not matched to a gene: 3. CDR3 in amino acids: CASRWTGGEETQYF. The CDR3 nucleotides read TGTGCCAGCAGATGGACAGGGGGCGAAGAGACCCAGTACTTC.

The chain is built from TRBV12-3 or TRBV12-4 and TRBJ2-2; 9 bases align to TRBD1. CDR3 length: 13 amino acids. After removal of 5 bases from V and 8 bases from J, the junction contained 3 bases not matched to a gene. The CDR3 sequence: CASSGTGRGELFF. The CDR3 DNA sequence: TGTGCCAGCAGTGGGACAGGGCGGGGGGAGCTGTTTTTT.

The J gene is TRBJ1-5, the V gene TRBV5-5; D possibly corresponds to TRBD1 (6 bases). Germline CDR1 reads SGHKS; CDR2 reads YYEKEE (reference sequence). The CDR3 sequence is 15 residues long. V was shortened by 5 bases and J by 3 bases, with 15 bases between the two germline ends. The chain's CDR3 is CASREGHLNNQPQHF. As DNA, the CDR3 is TGTGCCAGCAGGGAGGGACATCTTAACAATCAGCCCCAGCATTTT.

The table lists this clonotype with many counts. Here the CDR3 reads CASSSRRAGTEAFF. In DNA, the CDR3 is TGTGCCAGCAGCTCGCGACGGGCAGGCACTGAAGCTTTCTTT. The rearrangement links TRBV7-9 to TRBJ1-1; D is unclear. Trimming pared 4 bases from V and 4 bases from J, leaving 13 bases between. There are 14 residues in the CDR3. The germline gives CDR1 SEHNR, CDR2 FQNEAQ (reference sequence).

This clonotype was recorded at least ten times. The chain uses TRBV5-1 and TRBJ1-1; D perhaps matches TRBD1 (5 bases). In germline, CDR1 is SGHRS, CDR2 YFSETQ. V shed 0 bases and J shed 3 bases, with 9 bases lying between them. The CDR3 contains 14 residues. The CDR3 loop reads CASSLVFRDTEAFF. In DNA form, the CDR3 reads TGCGCCAGCAGCTTGGTTTTCAGGGACACTGAAGCTTTCTTT.

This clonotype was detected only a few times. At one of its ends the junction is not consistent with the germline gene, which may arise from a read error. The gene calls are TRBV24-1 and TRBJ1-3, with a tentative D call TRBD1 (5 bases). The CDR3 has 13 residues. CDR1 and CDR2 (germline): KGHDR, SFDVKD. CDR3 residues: CATSGGAGNAIYF. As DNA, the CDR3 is TGTGCCACCAGTGGCGGGGCAGGAAACGCCATATATTTT.

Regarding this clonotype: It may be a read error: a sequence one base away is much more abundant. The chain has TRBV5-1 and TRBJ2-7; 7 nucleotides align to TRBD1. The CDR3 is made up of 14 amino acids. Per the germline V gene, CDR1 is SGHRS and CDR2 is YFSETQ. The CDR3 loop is CASSDREINYERYF. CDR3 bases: TGCGCCAGCAGCGACAGGGAAATTAACTACGAGCGGTACTTC.

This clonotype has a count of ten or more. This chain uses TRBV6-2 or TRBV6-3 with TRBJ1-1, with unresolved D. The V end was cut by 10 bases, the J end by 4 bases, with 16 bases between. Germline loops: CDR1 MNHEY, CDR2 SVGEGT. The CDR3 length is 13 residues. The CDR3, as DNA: TGTGCCATGCAACCCTACTCAGGCACTGAAGCTTTCTTT. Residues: CAMQPYSGTEAFF.

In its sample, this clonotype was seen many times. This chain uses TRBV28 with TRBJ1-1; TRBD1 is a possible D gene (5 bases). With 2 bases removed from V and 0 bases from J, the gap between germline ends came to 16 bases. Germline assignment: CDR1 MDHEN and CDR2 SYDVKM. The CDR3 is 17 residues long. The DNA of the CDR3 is TGTGCCAGCAGTTTAAGGCGGGGCCAAAGGTTGAACACTGAAGCTTTCTTT. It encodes CASSLRRGQRLNTEAFF.

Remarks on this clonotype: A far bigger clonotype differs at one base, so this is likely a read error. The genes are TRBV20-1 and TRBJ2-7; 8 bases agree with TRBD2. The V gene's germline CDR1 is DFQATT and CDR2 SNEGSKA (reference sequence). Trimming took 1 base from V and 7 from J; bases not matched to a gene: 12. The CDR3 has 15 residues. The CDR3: CSARGTSGDYNEQYF. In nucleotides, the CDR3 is TGCAGTGCTAGAGGAACTAGCGGCGATTACAATGAGCAGTACTTC.

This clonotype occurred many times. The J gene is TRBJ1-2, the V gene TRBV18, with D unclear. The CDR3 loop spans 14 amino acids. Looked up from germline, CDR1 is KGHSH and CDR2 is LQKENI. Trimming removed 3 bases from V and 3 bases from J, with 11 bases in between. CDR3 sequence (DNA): TGTGCCAGCTCACCGGTGGAGAAGGACTATGGCTACACCTTC. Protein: CASSPVEKDYGYTF.

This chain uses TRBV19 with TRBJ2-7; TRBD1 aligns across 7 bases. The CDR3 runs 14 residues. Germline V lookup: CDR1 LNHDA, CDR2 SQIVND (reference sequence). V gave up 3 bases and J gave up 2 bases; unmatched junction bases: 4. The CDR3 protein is CASSMGDSAYEQYF. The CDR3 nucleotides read TGTGCCAGTAGTATGGGGGACAGTGCCTACGAGCAGTACTTC.